These T cell receptor beta chains were read from a single sample in a study of a mutant IDH1 vaccine in newly diagnosed glioma. Clones were sequenced by immunoSEQ multiplex PCR, and TCRdb holds only the in-frame ones, with some missing. The sample lists under 45,000 clones, about three quarters occurring once. Their recognized antigens are unknown. The material sequenced was PBMCs, taken from a glioma patient whose treatment included an IDH1 peptide vaccine. The origin of the receptors is a man between 45 and 60 years old with glioma. CDR3s include the opening cysteine and the closing phenylalanine or tryptophan. D genes are given only for firm matches. Clone size, where shown, is once, few, many, or a class for clones that have expanded.

j_gene: TRBJ1-1; v_gene: TRBV27; abundance: -; d_gene: -; CDR3aa: CASSSRHLNTEAFF; CDR3nt: TGTGCCAGCAGTTCCAGACACCTAAACACTGAAGCTTTCTTT
j_gene: TRBJ1-2; v_gene: TRBV6-5; abundance: -; d_gene: -; CDR3aa: CASSYSRAIGYTF; CDR3nt: TGTGCCAGCAGTTACTCGAGGGCCATTGGCTACACCTTC
j_gene: TRBJ1-3; v_gene: TRBV5-1; abundance: -; d_gene: -; CDR3aa: CASSLAGRGNTIYF; CDR3nt: TGCGCCAGCAGCTTGGCAGGGCGCGGAAACACCATATATTTT
j_gene: TRBJ1-3; v_gene: TRBV19; abundance: -; d_gene: -; CDR3aa: CASSMAGRTEDTIYF; CDR3nt: TGTGCCAGTAGTATGGCGGGGAGGACCGAGGACACCATATATTTT
j_gene: TRBJ1-1; v_gene: TRBV28; abundance: -; d_gene: TRBD1; CDR3aa: CASSLDRGTAFF; CDR3nt: TGTGCCAGCAGTTTAGACAGGGGGACCGCTTTCTTT
j_gene: TRBJ2-1; v_gene: TRBV6-5; abundance: -; d_gene: TRBD1; CDR3aa: CASSPQGAGYNEQFF; CDR3nt: TGTGCCAGCAGTCCTCAGGGGGCGGGGTACAATGAGCAGTTCTTC
j_gene: TRBJ2-7; v_gene: TRBV11-2; abundance: -; d_gene: TRBD2; CDR3aa: CASSPPAAASGEQYF; CDR3nt: TGTGCCAGCAGCCCCCCAGCCGCGGCTAGCGGGGAGCAGTACTTC
j_gene: TRBJ1-1; v_gene: TRBV29-1; abundance: -; d_gene: TRBD1; CDR3aa: CSVGQGNTEAFF; CDR3nt: TGCAGCGTGGGACAGGGGAACACTGAAGCTTTCTTT
j_gene: TRBJ1-1; v_gene: TRBV15; abundance: -; d_gene: -; CDR3aa: CATSTTFGTVKAFF; CDR3nt: TGTGCCACCAGCACGACCTTCGGGACGGTTAAAGCTTTCTTT
j_gene: TRBJ1-1; v_gene: TRBV5-1; abundance: -; d_gene: -; CDR3aa: CASSFRTDEAFF; CDR3nt: TGCGCCAGCAGCTTCAGGACAGATGAAGCTTTCTTT
j_gene: TRBJ2-7; v_gene: TRBV9; abundance: -; d_gene: -; CDR3aa: CASSVSDGPYGEQYF; CDR3nt: TGTGCCAGCAGCGTCTCCGATGGCCCCTACGGCGAGCAGTACTTC
j_gene: TRBJ2-7; v_gene: TRBV10-2; abundance: -; d_gene: -; CDR3aa: CASRETGQLGSYEQYF; CDR3nt: TGCGCCAGCAGGGAGACAGGACAGCTAGGCTCCTACGAGCAGTACTTC
j_gene: TRBJ2-1; v_gene: TRBV20-1; abundance: -; d_gene: -; CDR3aa: CSVLLVNEQFF; CDR3nt: TGCAGTGTTCTACTAGTCAATGAGCAGTTCTTC
j_gene: TRBJ2-3; v_gene: TRBV7-9; abundance: -; d_gene: -; CDR3aa: CASSPQGVSTDTQYF; CDR3nt: TGTGCCAGCAGCCCTCAGGGAGTTAGCACAGATACGCAGTATTTT
j_gene: TRBJ2-7; v_gene: TRBV2; abundance: few; d_gene: TRBD1; CDR3aa: CASRDGQGSYEQYF; CDR3nt: TGTGCCAGCAGGGACGGACAGGGTTCCTACGAGCAGTACTTC
j_gene: TRBJ2-5; v_gene: TRBV11-2; abundance: -; d_gene: TRBD1; CDR3aa: CASSFWTGPYQETQYF; CDR3nt: TGTGCCAGCAGCTTTTGGACAGGACCGTACCAAGAGACCCAGTACTTC
j_gene: TRBJ2-3; v_gene: TRBV4-3; abundance: -; d_gene: TRBD2; CDR3aa: CASSQAVLAGSDTQYF; CDR3nt: TGCGCCAGCAGCCAAGCAGTTCTAGCGGGTTCAGATACGCAGTATTTT
j_gene: TRBJ1-5; v_gene: TRBV6-6; abundance: -; d_gene: -; CDR3aa: CASSFYSNQPQHF; CDR3nt: TGTGCCAGCAGTTTTTATAGCAATCAGCCCCAGCATTTT
j_gene: TRBJ2-6; v_gene: TRBV4-3; abundance: -; d_gene: -; CDR3aa: CASSQDRRTGANVLTF; CDR3nt: TGCGCCAGCAGCCAAGATAGAAGAACTGGGGCCAACGTCCTGACTTTC
j_gene: TRBJ2-4; v_gene: TRBV2; abundance: -; d_gene: TRBD1; CDR3aa: CASLETGLNIQYF; CDR3nt: TGTGCCAGCTTAGAGACAGGGTTAAACATTCAGTACTTC
j_gene: TRBJ2-1; v_gene: TRBV29-1; abundance: -; d_gene: -; CDR3aa: CSFWTLPYNEQFF; CDR3nt: TGCAGCTTCTGGACCCTCCCATACAATGAGCAGTTCTTC
j_gene: TRBJ2-1; v_gene: TRBV5-4; abundance: -; d_gene: -; CDR3aa: CASSLNSGDEQFF; CDR3nt: TGTGCCAGCAGCTTGAACTCCGGGGATGAGCAGTTCTTC
j_gene: TRBJ1-1; v_gene: TRBV6-5; abundance: -; d_gene: -; CDR3aa: CASSYEGPDTEAFF; CDR3nt: TGTGCCAGCAGTTACGAGGGACCAGACACTGAAGCTTTCTTT
j_gene: TRBJ1-5; v_gene: TRBV2; abundance: -; d_gene: TRBD1; CDR3aa: CASNPADRANQPQHF; CDR3nt: TGTGCCAGCAATCCGGCGGACAGGGCCAATCAGCCCCAGCATTTT
j_gene: TRBJ2-3; v_gene: TRBV4-1; abundance: -; d_gene: -; CDR3aa: CASSQVPLDTQYF; CDR3nt: TGCGCCAGCAGCCAAGTCCCGTTAGATACGCAGTATTTT
j_gene: TRBJ2-7; v_gene: TRBV19; abundance: -; d_gene: -; CDR3aa: CVLGPLLGYEQYF; CDR3nt: TGTGTCCTGGGACCTTTATTGGGATACGAGCAGTACTTC
j_gene: TRBJ1-2; v_gene: TRBV6-1; abundance: -; d_gene: -; CDR3aa: CASRVGGRGDGYTF; CDR3nt: TGTGCCAGCAGGGTGGGAGGGAGAGGGGATGGCTACACCTTC
j_gene: TRBJ1-2; v_gene: TRBV5-8; abundance: -; d_gene: -; CDR3aa: CASSSRIDPGYGYTF; CDR3nt: TGTGCCAGCAGCTCCCGAATAGACCCCGGCTATGGCTACACCTTC
j_gene: TRBJ2-5; v_gene: TRBV5-6; abundance: -; d_gene: -; CDR3aa: CASSAPTPGQPRTQYF; CDR3nt: TGTGCCAGCAGCGCACCTACCCCCGGACAACCCAGGACCCAGTACTTC
j_gene: TRBJ1-3; v_gene: TRBV15; abundance: -; d_gene: -; CDR3aa: CATSRDRGAGNTIYF; CDR3nt: TGTGCCACCAGCAGAGATAGGGGGGCCGGAAACACCATATATTTT
j_gene: TRBJ1-2; v_gene: TRBV2; abundance: -; d_gene: -; CDR3aa: CASSDWGVGYGYTF; CDR3nt: TGTGCCAGCAGCGACTGGGGGGTAGGCTATGGCTACACCTTC